This T cell receptor (beta chain) is from a study of CXCR3-negative and CXCR3-positive naive CD8 T cells. Study conclusions and caveats: Naive CXCR3-positive cells had TRB CDR3s more hydrophobic than those of CXCR3-negative naive cells.

Sorting was done in triplicate for each CD8+ T cell subset (about 300,000 cells each). The CDR3 is made up of 13 amino acids. CDR1 and CDR2 (germline): LGHNT, FRNRAP. A note on this clonotype: No antigen is known for it.

TRB cDNA libraries were made by UMI-labeled 5' RACE. For each CDR3 protein, TCRdb gives one entry from its re-call of the 5' RACE reads, without DNA. The sample's table shows around 160,000 distinct CDR3 sequences. The sample taken for sequencing was naive CXCR3+ CD8+ T cells from blood. Regarding subset: CD45RO-CCR7+CD27+CD95- naive CD8+ T cells expressing CXCR3 (TNR3+). The receptor's source is a human donor in good health. Some clones in this sample may be carry-over from other donors' samples. The chain combines TRBV12-5 with TRBJ2-3. CDR3 amino acids: CASVGLGTDTQYF. The full variable domain, rest sourced from reference TRBV12-5 and TRBJ2-3, is DARVTQTPRHKVTEMGQEVTMRCQPILGHNTVFWYRQTMMQGLELLAYFRNRAPLDDSGMPKDRFSAEMPDATLATLKIQPSEPRDSAVYFCASVGLGTDTQYFGPGTRLTVL.